This T cell receptor (beta chain) derives from a study of radiation and T cells in renal cell carcinoma. Germline V gene lookup returns CDR1 SGHAT and CDR2 FQNNGV. V dropped 0 bases and J dropped 0 bases, with 9 bases sitting between them. The CDR3 contains 15 residues. Here immunoSEQ multiplex PCR was the method, and the copy in TCRdb shows in-frame clones only, minus some. Seen here are roughly 100,000 clones, roughly 82% observed once, and the top ten hold approximately 7.3%. Time point here: blood 4 weeks post-SBRT, at nephrectomy. This sample's treatment: 15 Gy SBRT to primary tumor, nephrectomy 4 weeks later. Nephrectomy followed 15 Gy stereotactic body radiation by 4 weeks. Blood was sampled at baseline, 2 weeks and 4 weeks after SBRT. In the case of this clone: Its specificity is not known.

Study results and caveats: Top tumor clonotypes rose in blood 2 weeks post-radiation, then contracted. Without pretreatment biopsies, baseline tumor clonotype presence was undetermined.

Sequencing was performed on blood, taken from a patient whose treatment included radiotherapy and nephrectomy. This chain uses TRBV11-2 with TRBJ2-7; D ambiguous. The sequence derives from a man in his 60s with renal cell carcinoma. CDR3 sequence (DNA): TGTGCCAGCAGCTTAGATGCAGAACCCTCCTACGAGCAGTACTTC. Protein product: CASSLDAEPSYEQYF.